The TCR beta chain under discussion was sequenced for a study of memory CD4+ T cells and cytomegalovirus serostatus (dated by TCRdb to between 2018 and 2021). Turning to the overall study: The 33 healthy Belgian adults in the cohort included 9 who were CMV seropositive and approximately 25 who were CMV seronegative. To replicate a published TCR-based CMV serostatus classifier, the researchers sequenced the CD4+ memory TCRbeta repertoires of a Belgian cohort whose cytomegalovirus serostatus was known.

Genomic DNA was extracted from sorted cells with the Quick-DNA Microprep Kit. TCRbeta DNA was amplified with the immunoSEQ hsTCRbeta kit following the manufacturer's protocol. TCRbeta libraries were sequenced on an Illumina MiSeq instrument. Concerning the study's data processing: After out-of-frame sequences were removed, some 2.1 million distinct TCRbeta sequences remained, averaging around 70,000 per individual. Each individual was scored according to the count of roughly 170 previously reported CMV-associated TCRbeta sequences and the total productive distinct TCRbeta count. A beta-binomial model was reimplemented in Python, and scikit-learn random forests with default parameters were trained on data from the US cohort. On the Belgian cohort, classifier performance was reported as the median AUC, along with percentile confidence intervals, across 10,000 bootstrap iterations. TCRdb stores this immuneACCESS table with in-frame sequences only. Part of the clones is absent; in the studies checked, under half of the shortfall reflects unresolved V genes, and no reason is known for the rest. That table furnishes V, J and clone size, whereas the DNA furnished D and trimming. The sample contains fewer than 50,000 clones, over 60% of them found a single time. The biggest ten clones account for under 8% of the sample.

General findings and caveats noted by the study authors: The original-framework classifier achieved a median bootstrapped AUC of almost 0.97 with a 95% CI of 0.76-1.00 on the Belgian cohort. Results were interpreted as suggesting that the CMV-associated TCR signature is largely present in the CD4+ memory repertoire. Only CD4+CD45RO+ memory cells were sequenced, in contrast to the original study, which included naive and memory CD4+ and CD8+ populations. Of under 200 previously reported CMV-associated TCRbeta sequences, approximately 64 appeared in the CD4+ memory repertoires, each in one to five individuals. For predicting CMV serostatus, the median bootstrapped AUC was approximately 0.95 using the original framework and 0.91 using a US-trained random forest.

From the cysteine through the phenylalanine, the CDR3 covers 15 amino acids. Just CDR3 DNA is preserved here, 45 bases in frame from base 1. CDR1 and CDR2 were assigned from the germline V gene (reference sequence) as SGHNT and YYREEE. Trimming at the junction amounts to 4 bases on V and 3 bases on J, and the germline ends lie 13 bases apart. A FACSAria II was used to sort memory CD4+ T cells, defined as single viable CD3+CD4+CD8-CD45RO+ cells. To determine CMV serostatus, a Roche Elecsys assay was used that detects serum IgG against CMV pp150, pp28, p38 and p52. After the samples were thawed, total CD4+ T cells were enriched through positive selection using CD4 magnetic microbeads. The samples came from a different study that was designed specifically to examine the CD4+ T cell memory repertoire. Peripheral blood mononuclear cells were isolated and cryopreserved according to standard operating procedures, and serum was stored at -80 degrees C. CD3-PerCP (BW264/56), CD4-APC (RPA-T4), CD45RO-PE (UCHT1) and CD8-Pacific Orange (3B5) antibodies were used for staining, and non-viable cells were excluded with Sytox blue.

Comments on this clone: Its antigen target is currently unknown. There are no base qualities to consult, and no much larger clone falls within one base.

The TCR sequence derives from an adult in good health and CMV-seronegative. The V and J segments used are TRBV5-4 and TRBJ2-2, with a tentative D gene TRBD1 over 6 matching bases. Sequenced sample: memory CD4+ T cells from blood. The CDR3 reads as follows: CASSIKTGYTGELFF. In nucleotide form, the sequence is TGTGCCAGCAGCATCAAAACAGGGTACACCGGGGAGCTGTTTTTT. Extended through the reference TRBV5-4 and TRBJ2-2 proteins, this CDR3 yields the full variable domain: ETGVTQSPTHLIKTRGQQVTLRCSSQSGHNTVSWYQQALGQGPQFIFQYYREEENGRGNFPPRFSGLQFPNYSSELNVNALELDDSALYLCASSIKTGYTGELFFGEGSRLTVL.